This T cell receptor (beta chain) was sequenced for a study of cytomegalovirus exposure and HLA in healthy donors. Study context: Within an early data release were around 80 million unique TCRs drawn from HLA-typed donors.

Looked up from germline, CDR1 is SQVTM and CDR2 is ANQGSEA. The CDR3 has 12 residues. The ends were cut back, 2 bases at V and 3 bases at J, with 7 bases in the middle. Overall study results and limits: Earlier analysis yielded a pattern in which most TCR beta V segments were productive about 87% or about 30% of the time. The sole available immune exposure information was CMV serostatus. Several of the most significant clusters appeared, in a later analysis, to be linked to common viral pathogens.

The PCR ran on 60 Vbeta and 13 Jbeta primers. Only in-frame clones appear in the TCRdb table, and some are missing; sequencing was by immunoSEQ multiplex PCR. The table has about 160,000 clones, just over 70% seen once; the top ten hold around 4.6%. This clone was recorded a few times. No antigen is known for it. Sequenced material: PBMCs. The TCR sequence derives from a man younger than 30 in good health and CMV-seropositive. The chain employs TRBV29-1 and TRBJ1-2; possible D gene TRBD1, 5 bases. CDR3 loop: CSVEWGDYGYTF. CDR3 coding DNA: TGCAGCGTTGAATGGGGGGACTATGGCTACACCTTC.